This TCR beta chain was captured by sequencing in a study of blood T cell repertoires in COVID-19 (TCRdb year 2020). Context from the whole study: Samples from collaborators originated in the United States, Italy and Spain and spanned both the acute and convalescent phases of COVID-19. HLA class I and class II types, where available, came from metadata supplied by the sample provider rather than from assay-based typing. The samples were drawn from two sources: the first 160 participants of the ongoing ImmuneRACE study, and 1,200 or so subjects contributed by 6 global collaborators. The prospective study material was composed of cDNA or gDNA derived from T cells, B-cell-depleted T cells, or PBMCs. The repertoires were released in a freely available public database intended as a resource for research on the immune response to SARS-CoV-2. Subjects who had been exposed to COVID-19, were actively infected with it, or had recovered from it provided the deeply sampled blood TCRbeta repertoires that made up the dataset. Nearly every sample came with metadata listing a de-identified subject ID, COVID-19 status, age in years and sex. The full study reports these points: The quantity of clinical and demographic metadata differed by source and by participant and was supplied without curation.

Each collaborating institution followed its own protocols to collect whole blood in K2EDTA tubes. For TCRbeta analysis, collaborator samples were shipped as frozen whole blood, as isolated PBMCs, or as DNA extracted from either sample type. The junction shows trimming of 0 bases on V and 1 base on J, and the gene matches do not reach 8 bases of it. Measured from the cysteine to the phenylalanine, the CDR3 is 17 residues long. Of all the DNA, just the CDR3 is kept, 51 bases in frame from base 1. CDR1 and CDR2 are read off the germline V gene as MGHDK and SYGVNS. About this clone itself: The antigen it recognizes is unknown. Base quality data are lacking; no much larger clone is found one base away.

TCRbeta CDR3 regions were amplified from genomic DNA using the immunoSEQ Assay, a bias-controlled multiplex PCR. The authors' pipeline ran thus. The number of nucleated cells in each sample was estimated by amplification of reference gene primers within the assay. To quantify the absolute abundance of each unique TCRbeta CDR3 rearrangement, sequence reads were collapsed and filtered. Productive Simpson clonality was computed per sample as the square root of Simpson's diversity index over productive rearrangements. TCRdb carries this immuneACCESS record with in-frame sequences only. Its versions omit some clonotypes, under half of them owing to an unresolved V gene in the studies checked, with the rest unexplained. The D gene and trimming were derived from the DNA, and the V and J assignments and clone size from that table. The sample data list about 150,000 clones, and about 86% of these were observed just once. In total, the top ten clones hold less than 30% of the sample.

The sequenced material came from peripheral blood. The sequence was obtained from a woman aged 55-75 years with acute or convalescent COVID-19. Recombination connected TRBV25-1 to TRBJ1-1; TRBD1 lines up with 7 middle nucleotides. The nucleotide sequence reads as follows: TGTGCCAGCAGTGAATACCTTGGGACAGCGGCGAACACTGAAGCTTTCTTT. Its coded protein is CASSEYLGTAANTEAFF.